These 11 T cell receptor beta chains originate from one sample sequenced in a study of cytomegalovirus exposure and HLA in healthy donors. It was with 60 Vbeta and 13 Jbeta primers that the PCR ran. Only in-frame clones appear in the TCRdb table, and some are missing; sequencing was by immunoSEQ multiplex PCR. The table records approximately 190,000 clones, over 70% of them present only once. The sequencing sample was made of PBMCs. Source of these receptors: a man aged 50 to 59 in good health and CMV-seronegative.

This chain connects TRBV11-2 to TRBJ2-1; 11 nucleotides agree with TRBD2. J gave up 4 bases and V 6 bases, and 5 bases lay outside the gene matches. Germline CDR1 SGHAT, CDR2 FQNNGV. The CDR3 spans 15 residues. The CDR3 DNA follows: TGTGCCAGCAGTTTTAGCGGGGGGGGGTACAATGAGCAGTTCTTC. This encodes CASSFSGGGYNEQFF.

The gene calls are TRBV7-2 and TRBJ2-2; 8 bases are shared with TRBD2. V was pared by 5 bases and J by 2 bases, with 13 bases of the junction left unmatched. This CDR3 has 18 amino acids. Germline V gives CDR1 SGHTA, CDR2 FQGNSA. CDR3 loop: CASSPAGTRYRNTGELFF. In DNA form, the CDR3 reads TGTGCCAGCAGCCCGGCCGGGACTAGATACCGTAACACCGGGGAGCTGTTTTTT.

The J gene is TRBJ2-2, the V gene TRBV7-3; tentative D call: TRBD1 (6 bases). V was shortened by 6 bases and J by 4 bases, with 12 bases between the two germline ends. The V gene's germline CDR1 is SGHTA and CDR2 FQGTGA. The CDR3 is 14 amino acids. The CDR3 region has the DNA TGTGCCAGCAGTTCCGGACAGTTCACCGGGGAGCTGTTTTTT. Translation: CASSSGQFTGELFF.

The CDR3 DNA sequence: TGTGCCAGCAGCCAAGAGACCCGGGTGAACACTGAAGCTTTCTTT. It codes for CASSQETRVNTEAFF. The J gene is TRBJ1-1, the V gene TRBV14; no clear D gene. This CDR3 comprises 15 residues. The germline V and J ends were trimmed by 0 bases and 0 bases, with 8 bases remaining between them. Looked up from germline, CDR1 is SGHDN and CDR2 is FVKESK.

This clone was seen only a few times. The V gene is TRBV9, the J gene TRBJ2-1; 9 bases map to TRBD1. The ends lost 0 bases at V and 10 bases at J; junction bases unmatched: 8. Germline CDR1 is SGDLS and CDR2 is YYNGEE. The CDR3 has 15 amino acids. Here the CDR3 reads CASSVGRDRDREQFF. CDR3 DNA sequence: TGTGCCAGCAGCGTAGGTAGGGACAGGGATCGGGAGCAGTTCTTC.

The chain uses TRBV5-6 and TRBJ2-2, with 7 bases fitting TRBD1. This CDR3 spans 15 amino acids. V shed 3 bases and J 7 bases; nucleotides not matched to a gene: 9. The germline V gene encodes CDR1 SGHDT and CDR2 YYEEEE. The CDR3 reads CASSSRQGWGGELFF. The CDR3 DNA follows: TGTGCCAGCAGCTCGCGACAGGGATGGGGCGGGGAGCTGTTTTTT.

Only a few counts were recorded for this clone. The chain is built from TRBV4-3 and TRBJ1-5; possibly TRBD1 for D (5 bases). This CDR3 contains 17 residues. Trimming stripped 0 bases from V and 6 bases from J, with 18 bases between. The germline gives CDR1 LGHNA, CDR2 YSLEER. In DNA form, the CDR3 reads TGCGCCAGCAGCCAAGAAGTTGGAGGGACGACGGGTCAGCCCCAGCATTTT. This sequence encodes CASSQEVGGTTGQPQHF.

This chain links TRBV7-8 with TRBJ2-7; maybe TRBD1 (6 bases). The CDR3 is 12 residues long. The V gene lost 6 bases and the J gene lost 8 bases, with 14 bases spanning the gap. Germline V gene sequence: CDR1 SGHVS, CDR2 FQNEAQ. The CDR3 loop is CASSLDSHKQYF. The CDR3 coding sequence is TGTGCCAGCAGTTTGGACAGCCACAAGCAGTACTTC. Complete variable domain (other parts from reference TRBV7-8 and TRBJ2-7): GAGVSQSPRYKVAKRGQDVALRCDPISGHVSLFWYQQALGQGPEFLTYFQNEAQLDKSGLPSDRFFAERPEGSVSTLKIQRTQQEDSAVYLCASSLDSHKQYFGPGTRLTVT.

The chain employs TRBV2 and TRBJ1-3; no clear D gene. This CDR3 has 14 amino acids. The germline CDR1 and CDR2 sequences are SNHLY and FYNNEI. V lost 7 bases and J 0 bases, leaving 10 bases between the germline ends. The CDR3, as DNA: TGTGCCAGCAATAGACCGGGCTCTGGAAACACCATATATTTT. Translation: CASNRPGSGNTIYF.

The chain has TRBV2 and TRBJ1-1; D might be TRBD1 (5 bases). Germline V gives CDR1 SNHLY, CDR2 FYNNEI. Trimming took off 7 bases at V and 4 bases at J, with 22 bases between the two ends. CDR3 size: 16 residues. The CDR3 protein is CASMADWTPYSTEAFF. For the CDR3, the DNA is TGTGCCAGCATGGCAGATTGGACACCCTATTCCACTGAAGCTTTCTTT.

This clone has only a few counts. The J gene is TRBJ2-7, the V gene TRBV18; 11 bases are a match to TRBD2. Germline assignment: CDR1 KGHSH and CDR2 LQKENI. The CDR3 spans 17 residues. The J segment lost 2 bases and the V segment lost 2 bases, leaving 8 bases of the junction unmatched. CDR3 region: CASSPALLAGGTYEQYF. Here the CDR3 DNA reads TGTGCCAGCTCACCAGCCCTCCTAGCGGGGGGAACCTACGAGCAGTACTTC.